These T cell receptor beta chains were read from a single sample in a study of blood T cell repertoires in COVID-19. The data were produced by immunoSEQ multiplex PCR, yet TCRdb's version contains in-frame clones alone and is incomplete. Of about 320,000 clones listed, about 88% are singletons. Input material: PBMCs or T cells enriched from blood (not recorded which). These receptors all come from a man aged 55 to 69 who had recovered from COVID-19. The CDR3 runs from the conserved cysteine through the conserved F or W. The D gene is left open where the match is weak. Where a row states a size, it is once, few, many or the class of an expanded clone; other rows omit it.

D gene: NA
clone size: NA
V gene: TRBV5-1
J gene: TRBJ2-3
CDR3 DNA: TGCGCCAGCAGCGTTATCGGGGAGGATACGCAGTATTTT
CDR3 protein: CASSVIGEDTQYF

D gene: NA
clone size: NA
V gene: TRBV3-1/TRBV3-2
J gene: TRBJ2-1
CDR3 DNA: TGTGCCAGCAGCCAAGATTCACAGTCGGGGAGGGAGCAGTTCTTC
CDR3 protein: CASSQDSQSGREQFF

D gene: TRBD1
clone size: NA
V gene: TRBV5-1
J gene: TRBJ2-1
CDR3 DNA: TGCGCCAGCAGCTGGGGACAGGGGACGTCGTATGAGCAGTTCTTC
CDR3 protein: CASSWGQGTSYEQFF

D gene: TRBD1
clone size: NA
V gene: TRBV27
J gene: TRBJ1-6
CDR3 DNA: TGTGCCAGCAGTTTATTGGGACAGTATAATTCACCCCTCCACTTT
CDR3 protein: CASSLLGQYNSPLHF

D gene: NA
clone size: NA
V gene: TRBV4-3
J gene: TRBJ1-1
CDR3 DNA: TGCGCCAGCAGCCATGACACAGGGAGGAACACTGAAGCTTTCTTT
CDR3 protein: CASSHDTGRNTEAFF

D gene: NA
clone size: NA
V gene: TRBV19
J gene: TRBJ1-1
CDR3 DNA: TGTGCCAGTAGTATTGCAGGGCGGACTGAAGCTTTCTTT
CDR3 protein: CASSIAGRTEAFF

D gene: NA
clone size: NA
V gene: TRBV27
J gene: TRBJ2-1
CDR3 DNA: TGTGCCAGCAGTCCAGGCCGATATGAGCAGTTCTTC
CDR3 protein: CASSPGRYEQFF

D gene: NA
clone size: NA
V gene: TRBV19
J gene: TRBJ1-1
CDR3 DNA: TGTGCCAGTAGTATGGGGCTAAACACTGAAGCTTTCTTT
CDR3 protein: CASSMGLNTEAFF

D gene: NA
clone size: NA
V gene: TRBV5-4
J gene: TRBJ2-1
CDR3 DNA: TGTGCCAGCAGCTTGGGTAGCTGGCGAACTAACAATGAGCAGTTCTTC
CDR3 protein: CASSLGSWRTNNEQFF

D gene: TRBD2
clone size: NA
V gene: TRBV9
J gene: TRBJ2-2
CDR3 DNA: TGTGCCAGCAGCGTATCAGCGGGGGGACCCCCCGGGGAGCTGTTTTTT
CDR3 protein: CASSVSAGGPPGELFF

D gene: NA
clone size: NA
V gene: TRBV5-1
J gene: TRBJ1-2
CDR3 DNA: TGCGCCAGCAGCCTATCCCCTACTGATCGCGTTAACTATGGCTACACCTTC
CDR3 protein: CASSLSPTDRVNYGYTF

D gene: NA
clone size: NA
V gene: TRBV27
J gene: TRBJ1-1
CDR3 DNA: TGTGCCAGCAGTTCCGGGATGGGTGAAGCTTTCTTT
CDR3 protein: CASSSGMGEAFF

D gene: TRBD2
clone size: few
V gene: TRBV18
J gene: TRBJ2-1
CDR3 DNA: TGTGCCAGCTCACCCTTCCGGTTAGCGGGAGAAAGCTCCTACAATGAGCAGTTCTTC
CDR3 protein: CASSPFRLAGESSYNEQFF

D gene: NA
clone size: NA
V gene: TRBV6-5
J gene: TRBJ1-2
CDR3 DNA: TGTGCCAGCGGACAAGCCTATCCTACCTATGGCTACACCTTC
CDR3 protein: CASGQAYPTYGYTF

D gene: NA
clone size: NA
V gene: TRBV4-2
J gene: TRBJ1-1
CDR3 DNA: TGTGCCAGCAGCCAAGAATTCTCAGGGGCTTTCGAAGCTTTCTTT
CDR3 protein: CASSQEFSGAFEAFF

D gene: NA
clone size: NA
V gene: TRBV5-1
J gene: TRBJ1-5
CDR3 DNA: TGCGCCAGCAGCATCAATGGAGGGGACGGTCAGCCCCAGCATTTT
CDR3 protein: CASSINGGDGQPQHF

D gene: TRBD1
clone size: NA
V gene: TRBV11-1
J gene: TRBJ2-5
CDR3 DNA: TGTGCCAGCAGCTTGACAGGGACCAAAGAGACCCAGTACTTC
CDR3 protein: CASSLTGTKETQYF

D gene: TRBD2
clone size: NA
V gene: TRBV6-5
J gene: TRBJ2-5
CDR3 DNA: TGTGCCAGCAGGGTCGCGGGAGGGGGAGAGACCCAGTACTTC
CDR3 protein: CASRVAGGGETQYF

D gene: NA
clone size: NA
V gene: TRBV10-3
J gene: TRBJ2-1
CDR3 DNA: TGTGCCATCAGTGAAGGGGGAAGAAATGAGCAGTTCTTC
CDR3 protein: CAISEGGRNEQFF

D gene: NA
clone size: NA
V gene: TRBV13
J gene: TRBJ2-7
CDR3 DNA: TGTGCCAGCAGCTTTGCACAGAGAGCCTACGAGCAGTACTTC
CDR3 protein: CASSFAQRAYEQYF

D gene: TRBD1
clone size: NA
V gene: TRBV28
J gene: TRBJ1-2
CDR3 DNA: TGTGCCAGCAGTCCTATCGAACGGGACAGGCGCTATGGCTACACCTTC
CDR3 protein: CASSPIERDRRYGYTF

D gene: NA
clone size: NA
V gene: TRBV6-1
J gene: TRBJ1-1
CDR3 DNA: TGTGCCAGCAGTGAAATTCGCGGCACTGAAGCTTTCTTT
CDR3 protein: CASSEIRGTEAFF

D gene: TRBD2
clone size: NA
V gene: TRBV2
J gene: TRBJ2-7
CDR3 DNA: TGTGCCAGCAGAACAGGCATACTAGCGGGAATTACTTTATCCTACGAGCAGTACTTC
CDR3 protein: CASRTGILAGITLSYEQYF

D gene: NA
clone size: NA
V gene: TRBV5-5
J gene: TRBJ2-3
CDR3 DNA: TGTGCCAGCAGCTTGCCACAGAGCACAGATACGCAGTATTTT
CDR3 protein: CASSLPQSTDTQYF

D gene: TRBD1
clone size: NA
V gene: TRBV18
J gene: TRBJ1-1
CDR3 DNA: TGTGCCAGCTCACCGACAGGGGGCTCCGGGAGGAGTGAAGCTTTCTTT
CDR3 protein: CASSPTGGSGRSEAFF

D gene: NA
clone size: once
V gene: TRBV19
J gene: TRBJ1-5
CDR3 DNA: TGTGCCAGTAGTCCAGTGGAGCCCCAGCATTTT
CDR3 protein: CASSPVEPQHF

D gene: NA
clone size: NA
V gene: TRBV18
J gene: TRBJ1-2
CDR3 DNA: TGTGCCAGCTCACCATCGCGAGGTGGCTACACCTTC
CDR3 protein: CASSPSRGGYTF

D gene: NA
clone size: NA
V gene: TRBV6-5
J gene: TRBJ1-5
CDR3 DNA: TGTGCCAGCAGTTACTCTCCAGGCAATCAGCCCCAGCATTTT
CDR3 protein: CASSYSPGNQPQHF

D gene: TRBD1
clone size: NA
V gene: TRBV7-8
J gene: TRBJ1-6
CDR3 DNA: TGTGCCAGCAGCTTAGCCGCCGGGACAGGGATTTCACCCCTCCACTTT
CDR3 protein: CASSLAAGTGISPLHF

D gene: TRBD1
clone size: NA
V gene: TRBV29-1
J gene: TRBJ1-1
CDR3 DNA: TGCAGCGTTGAAGATTACAGGGGCGCTGAAGCTTTCTTT
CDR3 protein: CSVEDYRGAEAFF

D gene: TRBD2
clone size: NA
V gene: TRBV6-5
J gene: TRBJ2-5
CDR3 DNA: TGTGCCAGCAGGGGTAGCGGGAGCCCCCAGGAGACCCAGTACTTC
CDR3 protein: CASRGSGSPQETQYF

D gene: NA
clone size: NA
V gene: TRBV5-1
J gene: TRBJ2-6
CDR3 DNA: TGCGCCAGCAGCAAGCACAGGGATGGGGCCAACGTCCTGACTTTC
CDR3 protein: CASSKHRDGANVLTF

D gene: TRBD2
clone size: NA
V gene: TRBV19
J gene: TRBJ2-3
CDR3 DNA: TGTGCCAGTAGTATTATAGCGGGGTTAACTAGCACAGATACGCAGTATTTT
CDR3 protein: CASSIIAGLTSTDTQYF

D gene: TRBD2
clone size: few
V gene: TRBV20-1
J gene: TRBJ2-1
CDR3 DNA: TGCAGTGCTAGTAGCGGGAGGGGAAATGAGCAGTTCTTC
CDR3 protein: CSASSGRGNEQFF

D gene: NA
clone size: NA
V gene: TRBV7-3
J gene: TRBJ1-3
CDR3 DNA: TGTGCCAGCAGCTTAAAAGGTCCGGGCTCTGGAAACACCATATATTTT
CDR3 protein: CASSLKGPGSGNTIYF